This TCR beta chain came from a study of blood T cell repertoires in COVID-19 (dated by TCRdb to about 2020). As for the study more broadly: Collaborator samples came from the United States, Italy and Spain and covered acute and convalescent phases of COVID-19. The dataset comprised deeply sampled blood TCRbeta repertoires from subjects exposed to, actively infected with, or recovered from COVID-19. Sample metadata almost always included a de-identified subject ID, COVID-19 status, age in years and sex. Where available, HLA class I and class II types were obtained from metadata supplied by the sample provider rather than from assay-based typing. The repertoires were released in a freely available public database intended as a resource for research on the immune response to SARS-CoV-2. The samples were drawn from two sources: the first 160 participants of the ongoing ImmuneRACE study, and some 1,300 subjects contributed by 6 global collaborators. The prospective study material was composed of cDNA or gDNA derived from T cells, B-cell-depleted T cells, or PBMCs. Overall results and qualifications from the work: How much clinical and demographic metadata was included differed by source and by participant, and the metadata was provided uncurated.

A remark on this clone: Its antigen target is currently unknown. The input lacks base qualities; no much larger clone sits a single base away.

The immunoSEQ Assay, a bias-controlled multiplex PCR, was used to amplify TCRbeta CDR3 regions from genomic DNA. The authors' analysis ran thus. The number of nucleated cells in each sample was estimated from the amplification of reference gene primers within the assay. To quantify the absolute abundance of each unique TCRbeta CDR3 rearrangement, sequence reads were collapsed and filtered. Productive Simpson clonality was computed per sample as the square root of Simpson's diversity index over productive rearrangements. TCRdb took this table from immuneACCESS and kept in-frame rearrangements with V and J called. Such tables lack part of the clones; where checked against another copy, unresolved V genes explain under half of the gap, and the rest is unexplained. The D gene and trimming were derived from the DNA, and the V and J assignments and clone size from that table. The sample records 200,000 to 300,000 clones, approximately 86% of which are singletons. Jointly, the top ten make up roughly 2% of the sample.

The collaborating institutions used their own protocols to collect whole blood in K2EDTA tubes. For TCRbeta analysis, collaborators shipped samples in one of three forms: frozen whole blood, isolated PBMCs, or DNA extracted from either of those sample types. This TCR came from a man aged 30 to 45 with active or convalescent COVID-19. Sequencing used peripheral blood.

CDR3 sequence: CASSVLSASGGATDTQYF. DNA sequence: TGTGCCAGCAGTGTCCTTTCGGCTAGCGGGGGGGCCACAGATACGCAGTATTTT. The chain is made from TRBV6-1 and TRBJ2-3, and TRBD2 matches 12 of the central bases. Trimming accounts for 4 bases at V and 2 bases at J, while the number of junction bases matched to no gene is 10. Sequences MNHNS (CDR1) and SASEGT (CDR2) are obtained from the germline V gene. Counted from cysteine to phenylalanine, this CDR3 has 18 amino acids. Just CDR3 DNA is preserved here, 54 bases in frame from base 1.